These T cell receptor beta chains were read from a single sample in a study of blood T cells in healthy people across ages. TCRdb reprocessed the 5' RACE reads via MiXCR and lists one record per CDR3 protein. The sample lists approximately 800,000 distinct CDR3 sequences, approximately 25% seen once, with approximately 4% in the top ten. These records were also assigned to another study, of T cells of mothers and their children.

Sequenced input: blood. The receptors stem from a boy aged 5-17 years in good health. The CDR3 runs from the conserved cysteine through the conserved F or W. The D gene is left open where the match is weak. A clone size is listed for some rows: how often the clone was seen (once, few, many), or a class if it is expanded.

D,V,size,J,CDR3,DNA
NA,TRBV6-5,few,TRBJ1-2,CASSYPTRGQVGLYGYTF,TGTGCCAGCAGTTACCCTACTCGGGGCCAGGTCGGTCTCTATGGCTACACCTTC
NA,TRBV7-9,NA,TRBJ2-1,CASSVTENEQFF,TGTGCCAGCAGCGTAACAGAGAATGAGCAGTTCTTC
TRBD2,TRBV4-3,NA,TRBJ2-7,CASSQDLTSGRLEQYF,TGCGCCAGCAGCCAAGATCTTACTAGCGGGAGATTAGAGCAGTACTTC
TRBD1,TRBV3-1,few,TRBJ1-1,CASSPRTGWDTEAFF,TGTGCCAGCAGCCCCAGGACAGGGTGGGACACTGAAGCTTTCTTT
NA,TRBV5-1,NA,TRBJ2-1,CASSLNGGRNEQFF,TGCGCCAGCAGCTTGAACGGGGGGCGGAATGAGCAGTTCTTC
NA,TRBV7-3,few,TRBJ2-2,CASSPRASANTGELFF,TGTGCCAGCAGCCCAAGGGCGTCAGCGAACACCGGGGAGCTGTTTTTT
TRBD2,TRBV7-7,many,TRBJ2-5,CASSLSVHIAGDQETQYF,TGTGCTAGCAGCTTATCGGTCCATATAGCGGGGGACCAAGAGACCCAGTACTTC
NA,TRBV18,NA,TRBJ2-2,CASSPSGPGELFF,TGTGCCAGCTCACCATCCGGGCCCGGGGAGCTGTTTTTT
NA,TRBV7-3,few,TRBJ1-5,CASSLTTENQPQHF,TGTGCCAGCAGCTTAACGACGGAAAATCAGCCCCAGCATTTT
TRBD1,TRBV6-2/TRBV6-3,few,TRBJ1-5,CASSYTRDRDYSNQPQHF,TGTGCCAGCAGTTACACCCGGGACAGGGATTATAGCAATCAGCCCCAGCATTTT
NA,TRBV7-3,NA,TRBJ2-3,CASSLTGAPTDTQYF,TGTGCCAGCAGCTTAACTGGAGCCCCCACAGATACGCAGTATTTT
TRBD2,TRBV9,NA,TRBJ2-1,CASSVAGPGGSYNEQFF,TGTGCCAGCAGCGTAGCGGGGCCGGGGGGCTCCTACAATGAGCAGTTCTTC
NA,TRBV5-1,NA,TRBJ2-7,CASSPGDIGSYEQYF,TGCGCCAGCAGCCCGGGGGACATCGGGTCCTACGAGCAGTACTTC
NA,TRBV7-2,few,TRBJ2-5,CASSLGTPETQYF,TGTGCCAGCAGCCTCGGGACCCCGGAGACCCAGTACTTC